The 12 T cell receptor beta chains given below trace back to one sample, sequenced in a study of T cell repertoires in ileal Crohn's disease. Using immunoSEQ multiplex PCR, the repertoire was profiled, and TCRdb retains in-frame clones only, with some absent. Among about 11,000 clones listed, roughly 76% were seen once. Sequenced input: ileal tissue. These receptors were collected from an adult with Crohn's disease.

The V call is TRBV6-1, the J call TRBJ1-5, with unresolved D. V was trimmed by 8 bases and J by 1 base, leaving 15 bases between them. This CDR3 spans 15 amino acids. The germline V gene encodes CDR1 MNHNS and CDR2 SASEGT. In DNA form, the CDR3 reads TGTGCCAGCGGTGCGGGGTCGTGGAGCAATCAGCCCCAGCATTTT. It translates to CASGAGSWSNQPQHF.

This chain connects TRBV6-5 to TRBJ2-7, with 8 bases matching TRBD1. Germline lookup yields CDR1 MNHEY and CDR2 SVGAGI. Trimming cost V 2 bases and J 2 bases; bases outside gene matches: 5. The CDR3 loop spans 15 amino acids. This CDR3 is CASSYRGQGTYEQYF. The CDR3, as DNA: TGTGCCAGCAGTTACCGAGGACAGGGTACCTACGAGCAGTACTTC.

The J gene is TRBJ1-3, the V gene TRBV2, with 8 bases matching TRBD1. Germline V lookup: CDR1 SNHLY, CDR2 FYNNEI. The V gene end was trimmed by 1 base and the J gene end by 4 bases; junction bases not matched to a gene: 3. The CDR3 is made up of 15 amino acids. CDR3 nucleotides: TGTGCCAGCAGTGAAGTCCGGACAGGGGGAAACACCATATATTTT. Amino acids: CASSEVRTGGNTIYF. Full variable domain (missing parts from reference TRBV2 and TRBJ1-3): EPEVTQTPSHQVTQMGQEVILRCVPISNHLYFYWYRQILGQKVEFLVSFYNNEISEKSEIFDDQFSVERPDGSNFTLKIRSTKLEDSAMYFCASSEVRTGGNTIYFGEGSWLTVV.

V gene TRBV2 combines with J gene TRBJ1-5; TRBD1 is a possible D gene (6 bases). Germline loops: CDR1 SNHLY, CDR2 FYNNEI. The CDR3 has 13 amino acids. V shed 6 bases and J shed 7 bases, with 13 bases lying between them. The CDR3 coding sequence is TGTGCCAGCAGCTACGGACAGACCCAGCCCCAGCATTTT. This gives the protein CASSYGQTQPQHF.

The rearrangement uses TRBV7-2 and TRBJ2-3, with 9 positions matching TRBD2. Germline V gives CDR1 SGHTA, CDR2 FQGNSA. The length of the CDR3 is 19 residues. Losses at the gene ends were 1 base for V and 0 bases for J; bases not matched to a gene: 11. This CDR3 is CASSLVGFSLAGSTDTQYF. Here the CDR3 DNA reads TGTGCCAGCAGCTTAGTGGGGTTTTCGCTAGCGGGGAGCACAGATACGCAGTATTTT.

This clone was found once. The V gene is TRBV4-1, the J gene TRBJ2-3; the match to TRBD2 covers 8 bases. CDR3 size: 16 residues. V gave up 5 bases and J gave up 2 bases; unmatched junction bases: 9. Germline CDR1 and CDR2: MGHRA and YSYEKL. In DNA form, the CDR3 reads TGCGCCAGCAGCTCCCCCGGGGGGGCCCCCACAGATACGCAGTATTTT. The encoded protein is CASSSPGGAPTDTQYF.

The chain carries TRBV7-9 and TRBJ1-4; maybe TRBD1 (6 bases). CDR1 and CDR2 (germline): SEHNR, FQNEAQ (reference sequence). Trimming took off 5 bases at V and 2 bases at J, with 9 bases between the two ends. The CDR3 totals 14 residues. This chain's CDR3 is CASSQGSTNEKLFF. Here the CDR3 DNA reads TGTGCCAGCAGCCAGGGGTCTACTAATGAAAAACTGTTTTTT.

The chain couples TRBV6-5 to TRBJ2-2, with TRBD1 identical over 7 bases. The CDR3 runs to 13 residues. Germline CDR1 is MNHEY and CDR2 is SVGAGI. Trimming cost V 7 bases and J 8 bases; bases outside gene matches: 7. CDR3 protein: CASTRDSLGELFF. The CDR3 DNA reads TGTGCCAGCACCCGGGACAGCTTGGGGGAGCTGTTTTTT.

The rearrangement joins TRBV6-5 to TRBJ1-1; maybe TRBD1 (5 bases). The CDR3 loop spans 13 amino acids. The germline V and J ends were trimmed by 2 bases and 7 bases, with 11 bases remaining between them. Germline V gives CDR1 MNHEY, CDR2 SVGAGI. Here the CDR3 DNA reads TGTGCCAGCAGTTACGGCCAGGGCGGTGAAGCTTTCTTT. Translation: CASSYGQGGEAFF.

The CDR3 region has the DNA TGCAGCGTTGAAGTATCAGGGTCCAATGAGCAGTTCTTC. Its protein is CSVEVSGSNEQFF. V is TRBV29-1 and J is TRBJ2-1, with TRBD1 as a possible D gene (5 bases). With 1 base removed from V and 6 bases from J, the gap between germline ends came to 10 bases. Germline CDR1 is SQVTM and CDR2 is ANQGSEA. The CDR3 has 13 residues.

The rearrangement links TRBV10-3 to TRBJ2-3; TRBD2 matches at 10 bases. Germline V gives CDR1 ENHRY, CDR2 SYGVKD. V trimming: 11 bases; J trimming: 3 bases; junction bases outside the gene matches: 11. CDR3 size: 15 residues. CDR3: CALNPGTSETDTQYF. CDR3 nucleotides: TGTGCCCTCAACCCCGGGACTAGCGAGACAGATACGCAGTATTTT.

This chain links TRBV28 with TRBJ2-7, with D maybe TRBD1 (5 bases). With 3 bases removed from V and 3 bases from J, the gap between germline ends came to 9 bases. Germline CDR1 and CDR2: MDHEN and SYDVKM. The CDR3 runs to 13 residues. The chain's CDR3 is CASSLGQVYEQYF. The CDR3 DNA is TGTGCCAGCAGTTTGGGGCAGGTCTACGAGCAGTACTTC.